This T cell receptor (beta chain) was profiled in a study of T cell responses to AZD1222 COVID-19 vaccine. Study-wide findings and caveats: Spike-wide coverage was observed for vaccine-associated CD4 TCRs, with dominant responses at 160-218 and 743-854. Among spike-specific TCRs, nearly half reportedly target unmutated variant regions. The donor group comprised mostly white British people and more females; the analysis possibly underestimated clonal diversity.

Assay: immunoSEQ multiplex PCR; the TCRdb copy retains only in-frame clones and omits some. This sample carries just under 95,000 clones, 70% to 90% of them seen once, and the ten largest clones take 13%. Turning to this clone: Its antigen is still unknown.

V lost 2 bases, J lost 3 bases, and 12 bases lay in between. This CDR3 region has 15 residues. CDR1 is LGHNA and CDR2 is YNFKEQ in the germline V gene. The source material was peripheral blood, sampled on day 0 of AZD1222 vaccination. This TCR was recovered from an adult in good health. The gene calls are TRBV4-2 and TRBJ2-3, with a possible D match to TRBD1 (6 bases). CDR3 bases: TGTGCCAGCAGCCAAACAGGGCAGACTACAGATACGCAGTATTTT. Protein sequence: CASSQTGQTTDTQYF.